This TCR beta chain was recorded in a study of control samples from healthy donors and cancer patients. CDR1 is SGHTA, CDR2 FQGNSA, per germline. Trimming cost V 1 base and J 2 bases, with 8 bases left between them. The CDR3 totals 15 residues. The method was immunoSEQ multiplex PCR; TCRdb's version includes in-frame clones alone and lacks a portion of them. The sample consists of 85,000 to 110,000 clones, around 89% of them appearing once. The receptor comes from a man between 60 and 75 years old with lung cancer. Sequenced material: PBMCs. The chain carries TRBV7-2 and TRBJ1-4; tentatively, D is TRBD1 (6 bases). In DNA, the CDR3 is TGTGCCAGCAGCTTAGAGGGGGGTACTAATGAAAAACTGTTTTTT. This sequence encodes CASSLEGGTNEKLFF.